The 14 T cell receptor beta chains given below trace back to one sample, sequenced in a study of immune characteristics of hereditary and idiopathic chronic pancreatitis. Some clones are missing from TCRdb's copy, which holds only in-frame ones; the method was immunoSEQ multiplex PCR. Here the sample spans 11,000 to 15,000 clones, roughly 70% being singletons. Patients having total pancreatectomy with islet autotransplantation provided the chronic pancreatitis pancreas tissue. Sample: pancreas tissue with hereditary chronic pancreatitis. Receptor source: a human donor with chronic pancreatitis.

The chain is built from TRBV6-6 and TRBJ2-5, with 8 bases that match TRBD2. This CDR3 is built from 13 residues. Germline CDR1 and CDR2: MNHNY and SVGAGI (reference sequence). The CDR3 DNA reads TGTGCTAGCGGGGTGGGCCGGCAAGAGACCCAGTACTTC. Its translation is CASGVGRQETQYF.

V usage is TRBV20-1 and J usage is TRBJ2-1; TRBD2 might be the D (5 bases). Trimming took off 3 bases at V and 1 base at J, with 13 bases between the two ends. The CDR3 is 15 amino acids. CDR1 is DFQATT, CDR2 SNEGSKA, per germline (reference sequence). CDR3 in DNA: TGCAGTGCTAGTCGGGGTGGGTCATCCTACAATGAGCAGTTCTTC. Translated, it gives CSASRGGSSYNEQFF.

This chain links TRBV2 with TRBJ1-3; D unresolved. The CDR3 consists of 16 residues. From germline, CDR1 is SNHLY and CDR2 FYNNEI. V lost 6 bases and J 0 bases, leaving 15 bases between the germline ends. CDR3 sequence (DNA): TGTGCCAGCAGAGCTAGTTACGCAGTCTCTGGAAACACCATATATTTT. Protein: CASRASYAVSGNTIYF.

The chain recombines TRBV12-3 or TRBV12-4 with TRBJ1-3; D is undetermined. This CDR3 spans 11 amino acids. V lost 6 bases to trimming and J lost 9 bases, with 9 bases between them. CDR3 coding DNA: TGTGCCAGCAGCCCCTCATCCACCATATATTTT. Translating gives CASSPSSTIYF.

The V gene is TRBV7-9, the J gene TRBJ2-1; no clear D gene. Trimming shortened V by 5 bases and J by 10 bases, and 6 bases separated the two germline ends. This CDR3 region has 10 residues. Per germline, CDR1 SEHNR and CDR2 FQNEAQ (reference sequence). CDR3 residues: CASSPQEQFF. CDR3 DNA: TGTGCCAGCAGCCCCCAAGAGCAGTTCTTC.

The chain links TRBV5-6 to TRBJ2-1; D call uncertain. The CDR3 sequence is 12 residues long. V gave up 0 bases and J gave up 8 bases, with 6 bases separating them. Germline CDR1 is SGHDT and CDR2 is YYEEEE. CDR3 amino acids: CASSLGLHEQFF. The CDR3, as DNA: TGTGCCAGCAGCTTGGGGTTGCATGAGCAGTTCTTC.

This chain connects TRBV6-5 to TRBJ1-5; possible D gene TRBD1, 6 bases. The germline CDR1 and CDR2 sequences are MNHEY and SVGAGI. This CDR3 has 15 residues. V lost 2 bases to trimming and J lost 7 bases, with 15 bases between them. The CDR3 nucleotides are TGTGCCAGCAGTTACGGTGGGACCAGGGGCCAGCCCCAGCATTTT. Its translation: CASSYGGTRGQPQHF.

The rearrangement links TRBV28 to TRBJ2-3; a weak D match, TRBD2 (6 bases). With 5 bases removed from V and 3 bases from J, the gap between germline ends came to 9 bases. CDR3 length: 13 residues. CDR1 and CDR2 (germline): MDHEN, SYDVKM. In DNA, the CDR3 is TGTGCCAGCAGTGGGGGGTTGACAGATACGCAGTATTTT. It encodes CASSGGLTDTQYF.

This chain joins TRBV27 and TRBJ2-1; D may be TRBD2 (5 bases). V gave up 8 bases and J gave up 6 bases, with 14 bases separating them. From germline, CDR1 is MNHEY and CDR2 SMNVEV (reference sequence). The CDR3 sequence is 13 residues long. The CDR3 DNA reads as TGTGCCAGCCCACCGGGGTTCGTCAATGAGCAGTTCTTC. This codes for CASPPGFVNEQFF.

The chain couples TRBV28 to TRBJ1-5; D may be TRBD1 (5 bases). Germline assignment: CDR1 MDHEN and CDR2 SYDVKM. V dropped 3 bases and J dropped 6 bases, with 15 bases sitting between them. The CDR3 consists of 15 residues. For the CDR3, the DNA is TGTGCCAGCAGTTTGGGTGGGGGGGACGGTCAGCCCCAGCATTTT. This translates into CASSLGGGDGQPQHF.

The CDR3 is CASSQRPPEQKFF. The CDR3 DNA follows: TGTGCCAGCAGCCAAAGGCCTCCGGAACAAAAGTTCTTC. The chain couples TRBV4-2 to TRBJ2-1; D call uncertain. CDR3 length: 13 residues. The V and J ends lost 2 bases and 14 bases respectively, with 16 bases between them. Germline assignment: CDR1 LGHNA and CDR2 YNFKEQ.

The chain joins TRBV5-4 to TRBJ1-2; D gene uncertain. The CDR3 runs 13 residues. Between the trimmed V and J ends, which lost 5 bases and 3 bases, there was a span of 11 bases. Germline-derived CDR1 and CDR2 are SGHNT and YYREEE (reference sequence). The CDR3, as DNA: TGTGCCAGCAGTTCCGACGGACACTATGGCTACACCTTC. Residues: CASSSDGHYGYTF.

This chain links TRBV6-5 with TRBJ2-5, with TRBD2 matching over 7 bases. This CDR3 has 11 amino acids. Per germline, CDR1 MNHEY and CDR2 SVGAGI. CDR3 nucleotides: TGTGCGGGGGGGGGTAGAGAGACCCAGTACTTC. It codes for CAGGGRETQYF.

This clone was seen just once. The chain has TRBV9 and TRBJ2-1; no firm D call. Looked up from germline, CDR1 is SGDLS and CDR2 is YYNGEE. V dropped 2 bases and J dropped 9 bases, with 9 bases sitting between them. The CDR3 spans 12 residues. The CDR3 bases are TGTGCCAGCAGCGTTTGGAGTGGTGAGCAGTTCTTC. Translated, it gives CASSVWSGEQFF.